A single sample is the source of the 22 T cell receptor beta chains below, sequenced in a study of cytomegalovirus exposure and HLA in healthy donors. It was with 60 Vbeta and 13 Jbeta primers that the PCR ran. TCRdb's copy holds only in-frame clones and misses some; the assay was immunoSEQ multiplex PCR. The sample has thousands of clones, more than 45% seen once. The sample consisted of PBMCs. The source of these receptors is a man aged 30 to 45 in good health and CMV-seropositive.

The sample holds a few counts of this clone. This rearrangement joins TRBV6-1 to TRBJ2-3, with TRBD1 matching over 11 bases. The germline gives CDR1 MNHNS, CDR2 SASEGT. This CDR3 has 15 residues. The V gene end was trimmed by 1 base and the J gene end by 4 bases; junction bases not matched to a gene: 1. The CDR3 DNA sequence: TGTGCCAGCAGTGAAGGGACAGGGGGCGCAGATACGCAGTATTTT. Translation: CASSEGTGGADTQYF.

The chain employs TRBV4-3 and TRBJ2-1, with D perhaps matching TRBD2 (6 bases). The CDR3 spans 16 residues. The V gene's germline CDR1 is LGHNA and CDR2 YSLEER. Trimming pared 3 bases from V and 0 bases from J, leaving 12 bases between. CDR3 loop: CASSHGTSSSYNEQFF. Here the CDR3 DNA reads TGCGCCAGCAGCCATGGGACTTCTAGCTCCTACAATGAGCAGTTCTTC.

This chain connects TRBV7-6 to TRBJ2-2; weak D call: TRBD1 (6 bases). Germline CDR1 SGHVS, CDR2 FNYEAQ. Trimming removed 2 bases from V and 5 bases from J, with 9 bases in between. The CDR3 runs 14 residues. CDR3 sequence (DNA): TGTGCCAGCAGCTTAACAGGGTCGACCGGGGAGCTGTTTTTT. The encoded protein is CASSLTGSTGELFF.

The CDR3 nucleotides are TGTGCCAGCTCTAGCGGGATGTACGAGCAGTACTTC. It yields the protein CASSSGMYEQYF. The chain combines TRBV27 with TRBJ2-7; 9 nucleotides agree with TRBD2. Per germline, CDR1 MNHEY and CDR2 SMNVEV (reference sequence). The CDR3 runs to 12 residues. Trimming removed 8 bases from V and 4 bases from J; junction bases left unmatched: 3.

This clone appeared a few times. V gene TRBV25-1 combines with J gene TRBJ1-6; 10 bases agree with TRBD1. The CDR3 length is 18 residues. CDR1 and CDR2 (germline): MGHDK, SYGVNS. V gave up 4 bases and J gave up 7 bases; unmatched junction bases: 13. Here the CDR3 DNA reads TGTGCCAGCAGTGCCGGACAGGGGGGCTTTGGGGGAAATTCACCCCTCCACTTT. Its translation: CASSAGQGGFGGNSPLHF.

The chain uses TRBV5-8 and TRBJ2-1; the match to TRBD1 covers 8 bases. The CDR3 has 12 amino acids. V shed 2 bases, J shed 12 bases, and the junction held 4 bases outside the gene matches. The germline V gene has CDR1 SGHTS and CDR2 YDEGEE. This CDR3 is CASSFGRGPQFF. CDR3 nucleotide sequence: TGTGCCAGCAGCTTCGGCAGGGGGCCGCAGTTCTTC.

V gene TRBV30 combines with J gene TRBJ1-5; 7 nucleotides align to TRBD1. CDR3 size: 17 residues. The V and J ends lost 2 bases and 6 bases, in that order; junction bases with no gene match: 16. Germline assignment: CDR1 GTSNPN and CDR2 SVGIG (reference sequence). This CDR3 reads CAWSHRMPGQSSQPQHF. The CDR3 coding sequence is TGTGCCTGGAGTCATAGAATGCCGGGACAGTCGAGTCAGCCCCAGCATTTT.

V and J are TRBV11-2 and TRBJ1-5; TRBD1 is a possible D gene (5 bases). From germline, CDR1 is SGHAT and CDR2 FQNNGV. The CDR3 has 14 amino acids. The ends were cut back, 0 bases at V and 9 bases at J, with 12 bases in the middle. The CDR3 sequence: CASSLEPGVGPQHF. The CDR3, as DNA: TGTGCCAGCAGCTTAGAGCCGGGGGTAGGGCCCCAGCATTTT.

This chain joins TRBV6-5 and TRBJ1-1, with a possible D match to TRBD1 (5 bases). The CDR3 is 15 residues long. Trimming shortened V by 3 bases and J by 4 bases, and 15 bases separated the two germline ends. From germline, CDR1 is MNHEY and CDR2 SVGAGI. The DNA of the CDR3 is TGTGCCAGCAGTTATAATATTCGGGGGGGCACTGAAGCTTTCTTT. Protein sequence: CASSYNIRGGTEAFF.

V and J are TRBV25-1 and TRBJ1-1; D might be TRBD1 (5 bases). This CDR3 region has 14 residues. Germline V gives CDR1 MGHDK, CDR2 SYGVNS. V was pared by 3 bases and J by 1 base, with 9 bases between. CDR3 region: CASSDFDRNTEAFF. The CDR3 nucleotides read TGTGCCAGCAGTGATTTTGACAGGAACACTGAAGCTTTCTTT.

The chain is built from TRBV30 and TRBJ1-1; D perhaps matches TRBD1 (5 bases). V was trimmed by 2 bases and J by 8 bases, leaving 12 bases between them. The CDR3 covers 12 residues. Germline V gene lookup returns CDR1 GTSNPN and CDR2 SVGIG (reference sequence). CDR3 DNA sequence: TGTGCCTGGAGTCGCCGGACACCCGAAGCTTTCTTT. Translation: CAWSRRTPEAFF.

The chain recombines TRBV7-2 with TRBJ2-1; 7 positions agree with TRBD1. V gave up 5 bases and J gave up 15 bases; unmatched junction bases: 10. Germline lookup yields CDR1 SGHTA and CDR2 FQGNSA. The CDR3 is 12 residues long. The CDR3 DNA sequence: TGTGCCAGCAGCCACGACAGGGTGAGTCTGTTCTTC. Translated: CASSHDRVSLFF.

This clone was found a few times. The chain couples TRBV6-5 to TRBJ2-7, with D unresolved. This CDR3 has 13 amino acids. The V end lost 2 bases, the J end lost 7 bases, and 12 bases lay between the germline ends. Germline assignment: CDR1 MNHEY and CDR2 SVGAGI. The CDR3 DNA follows: TGTGCCAGCAGTTACCAAAGATCCGGGGAGCAGTACTTC. This encodes CASSYQRSGEQYF.

The V gene is TRBV29-1, the J gene TRBJ1-5; the D gene is possibly TRBD1 (6 bases). Germline CDR1 and CDR2: SQVTM and ANQGSEA. V lost 6 bases, J lost 3 bases, and 9 bases lay in between. The CDR3 has 12 residues. DNA of the CDR3: TGCAGCGTCCAGGGGCTCAATCAGCCCCAGCATTTT. It specifies CSVQGLNQPQHF.

The gene calls are TRBV9 and TRBJ2-5; maybe TRBD1 (6 bases). The CDR3 loop spans 14 amino acids. CDR1 and CDR2 from the germline V gene are SGDLS and YYNGEE. Between the trimmed V and J ends, which lost 4 bases and 2 bases, there was a span of 12 bases. The CDR3 spells CASSRKDRQETQYF. The CDR3 DNA is TGTGCCAGCAGCAGAAAGGACAGACAAGAGACCCAGTACTTC.

J is TRBJ1-5 and V is TRBV29-1; maybe TRBD1 (6 bases). Trimming shortened V by 6 bases and J by 3 bases, and 12 bases separated the two germline ends. This CDR3 is built from 13 residues. Germline CDR1 and CDR2: SQVTM and ANQGSEA. The CDR3 here is CSVSGTPNQPQHF. The CDR3 DNA reads as TGCAGCGTCAGCGGGACACCCAATCAGCCCCAGCATTTT.

This chain uses TRBV7-9 with TRBJ1-2; D is uncertain. The germline CDR1 and CDR2 sequences are SEHNR and FQNEAQ (reference sequence). The CDR3 totals 14 residues. Trimming left V 4 bases short and J 4 bases short, with 13 bases between. This CDR3 is CASSSGWASYGYTF. Here the CDR3 DNA reads TGTGCCAGCAGCTCCGGTTGGGCGTCCTATGGCTACACCTTC.

This clone came up a few times. The chain combines TRBV6-5 with TRBJ1-2; D unclear. Trimming took 5 bases from V and 8 from J, leaving 12 bases between them. From germline, CDR1 is MNHEY and CDR2 SVGAGI. The CDR3 is 12 amino acids. CDR3 sequence: CASSGGPKGYTF. CDR3 in DNA: TGTGCCAGCAGTGGCGGCCCGAAAGGCTACACCTTC.

The chain links TRBV9 to TRBJ2-1; perhaps TRBD1 as D (5 bases). CDR3 length: 15 residues. With 3 bases removed from V and 6 bases from J, the gap between germline ends came to 16 bases. CDR1 and CDR2 (germline): SGDLS, YYNGEE. DNA of the CDR3: TGTGCCAGCAGCGCCAAGGGGAATAGGGGCAATGAGCAGTTCTTC. Translating gives CASSAKGNRGNEQFF.

This clone showed up just a few times. V usage is TRBV6-4 and J usage is TRBJ2-1; 9 bases match TRBD2. The junction had 4 bases not matched to a gene; V was cut back by 5 bases and J by 2 bases. Germline V CDR1 and CDR2: MRHNA, SNTAGT. CDR3 length: 15 residues. CDR3 in DNA: TGTGCCAGCAGTTCCGCGGGGGGGCCCTACAATGAGCAGTTCTTC. Protein: CASSSAGGPYNEQFF.

The rearrangement links TRBV7-2 to TRBJ1-6, with 8 bases aligning to TRBD1. The junction had 5 bases not matched to a gene; V was cut back by 5 bases and J by 8 bases. The germline gives CDR1 SGHTA, CDR2 FQGNSA. The CDR3 contains 14 residues. The CDR3 reads CASSTQGAHSPLHF. CDR3 DNA sequence: TGTGCCAGCAGCACCCAGGGGGCTCATTCACCCCTCCACTTT. Full variable domain (remainder filled in from reference TRBV7-2 and TRBJ1-6): GAGVSQSPSNKVTEKGKDVELRCDPISGHTALYWYRQSLGQGLEFLIYFQGNSAPDKSGLPSDRFSAERTGGSVSTLTIQRTQQEDSAVYLCASSTQGAHSPLHFGNGTRLTVT.

The chain uses TRBV30 and TRBJ2-7; D ambiguous. The CDR3 runs 12 residues. Trimming cost V 1 base and J 4 bases, with 8 bases left between them. Looked up from germline, CDR1 is GTSNPN and CDR2 is SVGIG (reference sequence). The DNA of the CDR3 is TGTGCCTGGAGTGGGAACGGGTACGAGCAGTACTTC. This gives the protein CAWSGNGYEQYF.